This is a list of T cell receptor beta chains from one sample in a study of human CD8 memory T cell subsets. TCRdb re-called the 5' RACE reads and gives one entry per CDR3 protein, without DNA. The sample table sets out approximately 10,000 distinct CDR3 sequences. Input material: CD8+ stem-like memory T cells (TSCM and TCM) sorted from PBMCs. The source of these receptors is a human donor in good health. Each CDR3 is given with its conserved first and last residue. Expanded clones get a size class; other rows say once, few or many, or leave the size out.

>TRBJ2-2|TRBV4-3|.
CASSQDRGQGRTGELFF
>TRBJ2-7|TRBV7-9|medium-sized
CASSSTAISYEQYF
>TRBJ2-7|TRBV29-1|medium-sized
CSVVGAGEQYF
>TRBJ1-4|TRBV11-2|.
CASRSSGEKLFF
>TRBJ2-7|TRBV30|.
CAWRRKKSGTGYEQYF
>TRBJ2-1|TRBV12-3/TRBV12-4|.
CASSLGGGTEQFF
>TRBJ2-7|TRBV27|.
CASSLVDGSYEQYF
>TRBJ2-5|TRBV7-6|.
CASSPSGGTGETQYF
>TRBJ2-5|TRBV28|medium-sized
CASRGLREGPETQYF
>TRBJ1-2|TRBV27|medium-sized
CASRGPVYGYTF
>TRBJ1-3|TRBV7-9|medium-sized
CASSSVKSGSGNTIYF
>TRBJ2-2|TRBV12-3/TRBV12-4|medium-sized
CASSFDGVGTGELFF
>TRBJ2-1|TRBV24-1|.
CATSDPGTPYNEQFF